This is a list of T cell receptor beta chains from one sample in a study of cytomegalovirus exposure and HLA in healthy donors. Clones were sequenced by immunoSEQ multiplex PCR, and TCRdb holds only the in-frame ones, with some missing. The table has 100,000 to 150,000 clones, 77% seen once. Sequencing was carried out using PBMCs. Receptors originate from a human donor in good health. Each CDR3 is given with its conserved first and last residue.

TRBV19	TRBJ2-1	CASSTQGVPYNEQFF
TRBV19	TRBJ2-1	CASIPIAGGRVNEQFF
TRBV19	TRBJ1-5	CASSIGQTSNQPQHF
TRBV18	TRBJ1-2	CASSLLGQGSNYGYTF
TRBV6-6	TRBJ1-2	CASSPTGENGYTF
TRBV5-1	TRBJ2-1	CASSPPTLTGNEQFF
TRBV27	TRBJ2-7	CASSSRLVLPYEQYF
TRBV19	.	CASSIRLAGVYEQYF
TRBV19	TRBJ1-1	CASTRGGVAAFF
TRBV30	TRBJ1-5	CAWGTEINQPQHF
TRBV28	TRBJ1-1	CASSSRTVNTEAFF
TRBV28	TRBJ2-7	CASSPPDRAYEQYF
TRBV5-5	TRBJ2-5	CASSPGTEETQYF
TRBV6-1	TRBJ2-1	CASSGGTSGAPLVF
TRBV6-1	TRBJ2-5	CASRGTKETQYF
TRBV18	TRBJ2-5	CASSPRSTGFEGETQYF
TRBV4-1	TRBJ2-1	CASSQDPSGRAREQFF
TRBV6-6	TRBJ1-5	CASSYAGQDYQPQHF
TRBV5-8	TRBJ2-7	CASSWGGGRTYEQYF
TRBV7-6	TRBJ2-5	CASSLNRPQGVETQYF
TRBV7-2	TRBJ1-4	CASSLGQAGWKLFF
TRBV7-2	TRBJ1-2	CASSPGTQRGYTF